This T cell receptor beta chain was retrieved from a study of response to subunit inactivated influenza vaccine. Study-wide points: Only a handful of new T cells, the authors suggested, are recruited with each seasonal influenza vaccination.

Concerning this clonotype itself: Its antigen is unknown.

TCRdb used MiXCR to reprocess the RT-PCR reads, holding one entry per CDR3 protein. The repertoire holds about 300,000 distinct CDR3 sequences, just over 20% seen once, with approximately 10% in the top ten. The TCR comes from a man between 50 and 69 years old who received an inactivated influenza vaccine. Sequencing was performed on PBMCs from blood, taken approximately 20 months after vaccination.

The CDR3 here is CASSLSGLLHEQFF. DNA of the CDR3: TGTGCCAGCAGCTTATCGGGCCTACTCCATGAGCAGTTCTTC. The V and J genes are TRBV7-9 and TRBJ2-1; unclear D gene. Trimming took 2 bases from V and 8 from J, leaving 13 bases between them. Germline assignment: CDR1 SEHNR and CDR2 FQNEAQ (reference sequence). The CDR3 sequence is 14 residues long. The full variable domain, in which reference TRBV7-9 and TRBJ2-1 provide the parts outside the CDR3, is DTGVSQNPRHKITKRGQNVTFRCDPISEHNRLYWYRQTLGQGPEFLTYFQNEAQLEKSRLLSDRFSAERPKGSFSTLEIQRTEQGDSAMYLCASSLSGLLHEQFFGPGTRLTVL.